This entry lists 30 T cell receptor beta chains sequenced from one sample in a study of T cell repertoires in cytomegalovirus infection. Antigens for these TCRs are unknown. TCRdb analysed the reads with MiXCR anew, one entry per CDR3 protein. The table records 450,000 to 550,000 distinct CDR3 sequences, 40% to 50% of them present only once. Sequenced here: cultured PBMCs, sampled from culture after CMV antigen stimulation. Receptors originate from a human donor in good health (CMV status not recorded). Some clones in this sample may be carry-over from other donors' samples.

The chain combines TRBV7-6 with TRBJ2-7; no firm D call. The germline gives CDR1 SGHVS, CDR2 FNYEAQ. This CDR3 comprises 13 residues. The ends were cut back, 5 bases at V and 0 bases at J, with 8 bases in the middle. This CDR3 reads CASSPLSSYEQYF. The CDR3 bases are TGTGCCAGCAGCCCTCTGAGCTCCTACGAGCAGTACTTC.

The chain uses TRBV7-2 and TRBJ1-1; D is possibly TRBD1 (6 bases). Per germline, CDR1 SGHTA and CDR2 FQGNSA. Between the trimmed V and J ends, which lost 0 bases and 5 bases, there was a span of 22 bases. The CDR3 runs 18 residues. The chain's CDR3 is CASSLALITGALRTEAFF. CDR3 DNA: TGTGCCAGCAGCTTAGCGCTAATTACGGGGGCGCTTCGGACTGAAGCTTTCTTT.

This clonotype was counted many times. The junction does not match germline at one end; this may be a read error. This chain uses TRBV11-2 with TRBJ2-5; D is undetermined. The CDR3 is made up of 12 amino acids. Germline CDR1 is SGHAT and CDR2 is FQNNGV. The CDR3 bases are TGTGCCAGCAGCTCGAACCAGGAGACCCAGTACTTC. Residues: CASSSNQETQYF.

The rearrangement links TRBV10-3 to TRBJ2-1, with a tentative D call TRBD1 (5 bases). This CDR3 comprises 13 residues. Trimming took 6 bases from V and 1 from J, leaving 7 bases between them. Looked up from germline, CDR1 is ENHRY and CDR2 is SYGVKD. CDR3 protein: CAIRTDSYNEQFF. The CDR3 nucleotides read TGTGCCATCAGGACAGATTCCTACAATGAGCAGTTCTTC.

This chain joins TRBV13 and TRBJ2-7; a weak D match, TRBD2 (7 bases). V was clipped by 5 bases and J by 0 bases, with 11 bases between them. This CDR3 has 14 residues. Germline CDR1 PRHDT, CDR2 FYEKMQ (reference sequence). CDR3 bases: TGTGCCAGCAGCCGCGGGGGCACCTCCTACGAGCAGTACTTC. It codes for CASSRGGTSYEQYF.

V usage is TRBV7-6 and J usage is TRBJ2-3; the D gene is possibly TRBD1 (5 bases). CDR3 size: 12 residues. V was clipped by 4 bases and J by 7 bases, with 9 bases between them. CDR1 is SGHVS, CDR2 FNYEAQ, per germline. Here the CDR3 DNA reads TGTGCCAGCAGCTCACAGGACAATACGCAGTATTTT. Translated: CASSSQDNTQYF.

The V call is TRBV11-2, the J call TRBJ1-1; D is ambiguous. The germline gives CDR1 SGHAT, CDR2 FQNNGV. The CDR3 totals 11 residues. Trimming cost V 6 bases and J 9 bases, with 11 bases left between them. CDR3 loop: CASRLRRKAFF. The CDR3, as DNA: TGTGCCAGCAGGCTGAGACGGAAAGCTTTCTTT.

This clonotype was counted only a few times. The chain carries TRBV7-6 and TRBJ2-7, with D possibly matching TRBD2 (5 bases). Trimming left V 5 bases short and J 2 bases short, with 13 bases between. Germline V CDR1 and CDR2: SGHVS, FNYEAQ. The CDR3 extends over 14 amino acids. The CDR3 spells CASSPRGYPYEQYF. The DNA of the CDR3 is TGTGCCAGCAGCCCCCGGGGTTACCCCTACGAGCAGTACTTC.

This clonotype was counted a few times. This chain uses TRBV19 with TRBJ1-5, with 7 bases lining up with TRBD1. Per the germline V gene, CDR1 is LNHDA and CDR2 is SQIVND (reference sequence). CDR3 length: 14 amino acids. After removal of 3 bases from V and 6 bases from J, the junction contained 5 bases not matched to a gene. The CDR3 nucleotides read TGTGCCAGTAGTATTGGGACAGTGAGTCAGCCCCAGCATTTT. Protein: CASSIGTVSQPQHF.

There are a few counts of this clonotype. V is TRBV7-8 and J is TRBJ1-2; unclear D gene. Per the germline V gene, CDR1 is SGHVS and CDR2 is FQNEAQ. Trimming took off 1 base at V and 7 bases at J, with 10 bases between the two ends. CDR3 length: 13 residues. The CDR3 loop reads CASSLDRDTGYTF. The CDR3 DNA reads as TGTGCCAGCAGCTTAGACCGAGACACTGGCTACACCTTC.

The chain combines TRBV2 with TRBJ2-2, with D uncertain. Germline V CDR1 and CDR2: SNHLY, FYNNEI. The V end lost 6 bases, the J end lost 2 bases, and 13 bases lay between the germline ends. The CDR3 runs 15 residues. For the CDR3, the DNA is TGTGCCAGCAGCAAGGAGATGGGAAACACCGGGGAGCTGTTTTTT. Translating it yields CASSKEMGNTGELFF.

CDR3 region: CASSDRTGGTGELFF. DNA for the CDR3: TGTGCCAGCAGCGACCGGACAGGGGGAACCGGGGAGCTGTTTTTT. This chain joins TRBV7-9 and TRBJ2-2; 10 bases agree with TRBD1. This CDR3 is 15 amino acids long. Per germline, CDR1 SEHNR and CDR2 FQNEAQ (reference sequence). Trimming removed 5 bases from V and 5 bases from J; junction bases left unmatched: 5.

V is TRBV6-5 and J is TRBJ2-3; no firm D call. The germline V gene has CDR1 MNHEY and CDR2 SVGAGI. This CDR3 is built from 14 residues. The V and J ends lost 6 bases and 1 base respectively, with 11 bases between them. CDR3 DNA sequence: TGTGCCAGCAGCTACGGGCCGGGCACAGATACGCAGTATTTT. Its protein product is CASSYGPGTDTQYF.

The chain uses TRBV24-1 and TRBJ2-1; 12 bases fit TRBD2. After removal of 4 bases from V and 6 bases from J, the junction contained 6 bases not matched to a gene. Germline V gene lookup returns CDR1 KGHDR and CDR2 SFDVKD. The CDR3 totals 16 residues. The CDR3: CATSDGGLAGSNEQFF. CDR3 nucleotides: TGTGCCACCAGTGACGGGGGACTAGCGGGTTCCAATGAGCAGTTCTTC.

J is TRBJ1-2 and V is TRBV6-2 or TRBV6-3; no reliable D call. This CDR3 has 14 amino acids. The ends were cut back, 0 bases at V and 7 bases at J, with 12 bases in the middle. Germline loops: CDR1 MNHEY, CDR2 SVGEGT. This chain's CDR3 is CASSYSGLWRGYTF. The CDR3 DNA reads TGTGCCAGCAGTTACTCGGGTCTTTGGCGTGGCTACACCTTC.

The V and J genes are TRBV7-2 and TRBJ2-1; 10 bases line up with TRBD2. The CDR3 is 15 amino acids. Trimming took 7 bases from V and 4 from J; bases not matched to a gene: 7. Germline values: CDR1 SGHTA, CDR2 FQGNSA. The CDR3 region is CASNTRTSGYNEQFF. The CDR3 DNA follows: TGTGCCAGCAACACTAGGACTAGCGGATACAATGAGCAGTTCTTC.

The chain uses TRBV20-1 and TRBJ2-1; the D call may be TRBD1 or TRBD2 (5 bases each). In germline, CDR1 is DFQATT, CDR2 SNEGSKA (reference sequence). Trimming shortened V by 4 bases and J by 10 bases, and 14 bases separated the two germline ends. The CDR3 length is 12 residues. This CDR3 is CSATSQRGEQFF. For the CDR3, the DNA is TGCAGTGCTACGTCCCAACGGGGCGAGCAGTTCTTC.

The V and J genes are TRBV4-1 and TRBJ1-2; D is unresolved. This CDR3 contains 14 residues. Germline V lookup: CDR1 MGHRA, CDR2 YSYEKL. Trimming left V 0 bases short and J 8 bases short, with 13 bases between. The CDR3 DNA reads TGCGCCAGCAGCCAAGACGGTCTCCGGACCGGCTACACCTTC. Protein product: CASSQDGLRTGYTF.

This clonotype was seen a handful of times. CDR3 loop: CASRRNAVHEQFF. In DNA form, the CDR3 reads TGTGCCAGCAGACGTAACGCAGTGCATGAGCAGTTCTTC. The chain links TRBV7-8 to TRBJ2-1; no clear D gene. The V end lost 6 bases, the J end lost 8 bases, and 14 bases lay between the germline ends. The V gene's germline CDR1 is SGHVS and CDR2 FQNEAQ. The CDR3 sequence is 13 residues long.

This clonotype came up a few times. This rearrangement joins TRBV7-2 to TRBJ2-2, with TRBD2 matching over 9 bases. The CDR3 has 16 residues. Trimming cost V 1 base and J 4 bases; bases outside gene matches: 4. Germline V lookup: CDR1 SGHTA, CDR2 FQGNSA. The CDR3 reads CASSLVGTSLTGELFF. CDR3 bases: TGTGCCAGCAGCTTAGTTGGGACTAGCCTCACCGGGGAGCTGTTTTTT.

The rearrangement joins TRBV12-3 or TRBV12-4 to TRBJ1-5, with TRBD1 matching 7 bases. This CDR3 spans 16 amino acids. Trimming at V came to 6 bases and at J to 0 bases, leaving 8 bases not matched to a gene. The CDR3 bases are TGTGCCAGCAGCCAACAGGGGAGGCGTAGCAATCAGCCCCAGCATTTT. Translation gives CASSQQGRRSNQPQHF.

This clonotype was observed a few times. The V call is TRBV6-1, the J call TRBJ1-1, with unresolved D. Trimming took off 4 bases at V and 5 bases at J, with 8 bases between the two ends. Germline loops: CDR1 MNHNS, CDR2 SASEGT. This CDR3 spans 12 amino acids. The CDR3 sequence is CASSVLNTEAFF. In DNA form, the CDR3 reads TGTGCCAGCAGTGTCTTAAATACTGAAGCTTTCTTT.

The chain has TRBV7-9 and TRBJ2-2; 9 positions match TRBD1. The CDR3 consists of 18 residues. J gave up 3 bases and V 4 bases, and 12 bases lay outside the gene matches. Germline V gene lookup returns CDR1 SEHNR and CDR2 FQNEAQ (reference sequence). Here the CDR3 reads CASSSSTGTGYHTGELFF. Here the CDR3 DNA reads TGTGCCAGCAGCTCTTCCACCGGGACAGGGTATCACACCGGGGAGCTGTTTTTT. Combining the CDR3 with reference TRBV7-9 and TRBJ2-2 gives the whole variable domain DTGVSQNPRHKITKRGQNVTFRCDPISEHNRLYWYRQTLGQGPEFLTYFQNEAQLEKSRLLSDRFSAERPKGSFSTLEIQRTEQGDSAMYLCASSSSTGTGYHTGELFFGEGSRLTVL.

The chain joins TRBV20-1 to TRBJ2-3; 12 nucleotides agree with TRBD2. This CDR3 region has 15 residues. CDR1 is DFQATT and CDR2 is SNEGSKA in the germline V gene (reference sequence). Germline trimming cut 5 bases from V and 4 bases from J; bases unmatched to any gene: 7. The CDR3 loop is CSAPTSGGIADTQYF. In nucleotides, the CDR3 is TGCAGTGCTCCTACTAGCGGGGGGATAGCAGATACGCAGTATTTT.

This clonotype appeared a few times. The J gene is TRBJ2-7, the V gene TRBV7-2; TRBD2 is a possible D gene (6 bases). Germline CDR1 SGHTA, CDR2 FQGNSA. The CDR3 has 15 amino acids. Trimming cost V 5 bases and J 5 bases, with 19 bases left between them. This CDR3 is CASSRDGGMGNEQYF. DNA for the CDR3: TGTGCCAGCAGCAGAGACGGCGGGATGGGGAACGAGCAGTACTTC.

J is TRBJ1-1 and V is TRBV6-5; no reliable D call. Germline CDR1 MNHEY, CDR2 SVGAGI. This CDR3 is built from 16 residues. V was clipped by 0 bases and J by 5 bases, with 16 bases between them. This chain's CDR3 is CASSYSLPRGMTEAFF. The CDR3, as DNA: TGTGCCAGCAGTTACTCGTTGCCGCGGGGTATGACTGAAGCTTTCTTT.

This clonotype has a handful of counts. The gene calls are TRBV4-1 and TRBJ1-4, with D hard to call. This CDR3 region has 13 residues. V lost 2 bases to trimming and J lost 9 bases, with 10 bases between them. Germline-derived CDR1 and CDR2 are MGHRA and YSYEKL. The CDR3 coding sequence is TGCGCCAGCAGCCAACAAAAAGCCAAAAAACTGTTTTTT. Residues: CASSQQKAKKLFF.

This clonotype was seen a few times. CDR3 coding DNA: TGTGCCAGCAGTTTTTCGACTAGCGGGTACCAAGAGACCCAGTACTTC. Translating gives CASSFSTSGYQETQYF. The genes are TRBV12-3 or TRBV12-4 and TRBJ2-5; 10 bases are shared with TRBD2. V lost 3 bases to trimming and J lost 0 bases; unmatched junction nucleotides: 4. CDR3 size: 16 residues.

As concerns this clonotype: At one end the junction does not follow the germline gene, possibly because of a read error. This chain connects TRBV6-2 or TRBV6-3 to TRBJ2-7; 8 bases map to TRBD2. Germline V gene lookup returns CDR1 MNHEY and CDR2 SVGEGT. The CDR3 is 17 amino acids. The CDR3 bases are TGTGCCAGCAGTTACATGGAGCGGGAGAGTCGGGGATACGAGCAATACTTC. Its translation is CASSYMERESRGYEQYF.

V and J are TRBV6-8 and TRBJ2-5; 7 bases are shared with TRBD1. Germline lookup yields CDR1 MNHGY and CDR2 SAAAGT. The J segment lost 5 bases and the V segment lost 0 bases, leaving 6 bases of the junction unmatched. This CDR3 is 15 amino acids long. The CDR3 DNA reads TGTGCCAGCAGTTACTCTTCAGGGGGTTGGGAGACCCAGTACTTC. Encoded protein: CASSYSSGGWETQYF.